The rows below give T cell receptor beta chains drawn from one sample of a study of CD8 T cells in ankylosing spondylitis. MiXCR, applied by TCRdb to the 5' RACE reads, yields one record per CDR3 protein. The sample records 150,000 or so distinct CDR3 sequences, about 18% being singletons. The source material was blood, either unsorted or a sorted T cell fraction (not recorded which). Receptors originate from a male donor with ankylosing spondylitis or in good health (not recorded which). CDR3s leave out the opening cysteine and the closing phenylalanine or tryptophan. The D gene is left open where the match is weak.

CDR3 | length | V | D
ASSQEVSEAF | 10 | TRBV3-1 | .
ASSPQIPGANVLT | 13 | TRBV7-3 | .
ASGRQGSREQY | 11 | TRBV12-3/TRBV12-4 | TRBD1
SVPTPGRGNTEAF | 13 | TRBV20-1 | .
ASSLITGDNEQF | 12 | TRBV27 | .
SARQAGVHEQF | 11 | TRBV20-1 | TRBD2
ASSPVAGFNEQF | 12 | TRBV12-3/TRBV12-4 | TRBD2
ASSFSRDRGSPSGRAESHEQY | 21 | TRBV18 | TRBD2
ASTSPGTENYGYT | 13 | TRBV28 | TRBD1
ASSQETTADGAIQY | 14 | TRBV3-1 | .
ASSGAGAGTDTQY | 13 | TRBV12-3/TRBV12-4 | TRBD2
ASSQDPAGSPLH | 12 | TRBV3-1 | .
ASSQPGRRYNEQF | 13 | TRBV3-1 | .
ASGLVPQGAEAKNIQY | 16 | TRBV12-5 | .
ASSEGGGYGYT | 11 | TRBV25-1 | .
ASSQDRKTQY | 10 | TRBV3-1 | .
ASSQIWGANTEAF | 13 | TRBV4-1 | .
SAASGGRTEAF | 11 | TRBV20-1 | .
ASRDQGGFGGSPLH | 14 | TRBV12-3/TRBV12-4 | .
ASSLQVLPNTEAF | 13 | TRBV5-1 | .
ASSSRENTEAF | 11 | TRBV27 | .
ASSVWTTDTQY | 11 | TRBV12-3/TRBV12-4 | .
ASSPDATNEKLF | 12 | TRBV7-8 | .
ATTTENYGYT | 10 | TRBV6-5 | .
ASSLRARTYPNGYT | 14 | TRBV3-1 | .
ASSLATLNEQF | 11 | TRBV7-9 | .
SAAGGYNEQF | 10 | TRBV20-1 | TRBD2